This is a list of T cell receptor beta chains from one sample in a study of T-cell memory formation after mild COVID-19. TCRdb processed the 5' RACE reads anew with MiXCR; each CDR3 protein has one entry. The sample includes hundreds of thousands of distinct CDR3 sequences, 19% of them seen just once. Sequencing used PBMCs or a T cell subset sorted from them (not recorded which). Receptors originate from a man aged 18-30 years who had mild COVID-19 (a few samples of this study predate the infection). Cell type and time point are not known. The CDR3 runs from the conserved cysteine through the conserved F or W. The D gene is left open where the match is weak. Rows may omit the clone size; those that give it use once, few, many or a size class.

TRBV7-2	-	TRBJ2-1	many	TGTGCCATCGAGGATAGAAACTACAATGAGCAGTTCTTC	CAIEDRNYNEQFF
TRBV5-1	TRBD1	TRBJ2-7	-	TGCGCCAGCAGCTCCGGGACAGGGAGCTCCTACGAGCAGTACTTC	CASSSGTGSSYEQYF
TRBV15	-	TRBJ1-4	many	TGTGCCACCAGCAGAGATGAGAAGGGGAAGGTAAAACTGTTTTTT	CATSRDEKGKVKLFF
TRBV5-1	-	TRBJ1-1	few	TGCGCCAGCAGCAGGGCAGCAGACACTGAAGCTTTCTTT	CASSRAADTEAFF
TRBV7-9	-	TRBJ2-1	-	TGTGCCAGCAGCCAGGCTAGGACAGACTACAATGAGCAGTTCTTC	CASSQARTDYNEQFF
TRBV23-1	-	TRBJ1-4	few	TGCGCCAGCAGTCAATCTGGTGAAACGGAAAATGAAAAACTGTTTTTT	CASSQSGETENEKLFF
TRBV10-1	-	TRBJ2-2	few	TGCGCCAGTAGACGGAACGCGAACACCGGGGAGCTGTTTTTT	CASRRNANTGELFF
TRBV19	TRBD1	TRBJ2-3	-	TGTGCCAGTAGTAAAGGGGGCCCTACGCAGTATTTT	CASSKGGPTQYF
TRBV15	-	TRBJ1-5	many	TGTGCCACCAGCAGAGAGTTCACAGACCAGCCCCAGCATTTT	CATSREFTDQPQHF
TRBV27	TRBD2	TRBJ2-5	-	TGTGCCAGCAGTATCTCCGGGACTAGTTTGACCCAGTACTTC	CASSISGTSLTQYF
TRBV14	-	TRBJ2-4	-	TGTGCCAGCAGCCAAGTTCGGCAGGGAGGGGGGAGGATTGCCATTCAGTACTTC	CASSQVRQGGGRIAIQYF
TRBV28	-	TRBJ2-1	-	TGTGCCAGCAGGGTAGGGCAGGAAAACAATGAGCAGTTCTTC	CASRVGQENNEQFF
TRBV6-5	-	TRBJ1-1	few	TGTGCCAGCAGTACCCGCCGGGGGGTCACTGAAGCTTTCTTT	CASSTRRGVTEAFF
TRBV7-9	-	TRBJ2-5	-	TGTGCCAGCAGCCTCGAGGGGGAAATGAGGGAGACCCAGTACTTC	CASSLEGEMRETQYF
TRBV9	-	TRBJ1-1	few	TGTGCCAGCAGCGTACACCCGAACACTGAAGCTTTCTTT	CASSVHPNTEAFF
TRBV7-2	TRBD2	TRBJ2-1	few	TGTGCCAGCAGCTGGGACGGGGAGGGCAATGAGCAGTTCTTC	CASSWDGEGNEQFF
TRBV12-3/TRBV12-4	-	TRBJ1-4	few	TGTGCCAGCAGTTCCGCGGGTGAAAAACTGTTTTTT	CASSSAGEKLFF
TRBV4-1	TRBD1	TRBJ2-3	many	TGCGCCAGCAGCCAAGGGAACAACAGGGGGACAGATACGCAGTATTTT	CASSQGNNRGTDTQYF
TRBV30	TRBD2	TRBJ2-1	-	TGTGCCTGGAGTAAGACATTAGCGGGGGAGCAGTTCTTC	CAWSKTLAGEQFF
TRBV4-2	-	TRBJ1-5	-	TGTGCCAGCAGCCAAGAGGGAGGGCTTAGCAATCAGCCCCAGCATTTT	CASSQEGGLSNQPQHF
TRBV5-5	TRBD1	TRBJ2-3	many	TGTGCCAGCAGCCTGGGACAGGACCTACCAGATACGCAGTATTTT	CASSLGQDLPDTQYF
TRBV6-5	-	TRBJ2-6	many	TGTGCCAGCCATACCGGCGGGGTCTCTGGGGCCAACGTCCTGACTTTC	CASHTGGVSGANVLTF
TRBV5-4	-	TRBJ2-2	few	TGTGCCAGCAGCTTGGCCTTTGCGGACACCGGGGAGCTGTTTTTT	CASSLAFADTGELFF
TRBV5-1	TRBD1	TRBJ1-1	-	TGCGCCAGCAGAAACGGACAGGGGGCAGCTTTCTTT	CASRNGQGAAFF
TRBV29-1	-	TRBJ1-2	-	TGCAGCGTTGTAAGTTGGGCACAAAACTATGGCTACACCTTC	CSVVSWAQNYGYTF
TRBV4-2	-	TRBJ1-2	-	TGTGCCAGCAGCCAAGATTTGGCGGACTACACCTTC	CASSQDLADYTF
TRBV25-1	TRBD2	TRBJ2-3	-	TGTGCCAGCAGTGAATATAGCGGGGGGGCAGAAGATACGCAGTATTTT	CASSEYSGGAEDTQYF
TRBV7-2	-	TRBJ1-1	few	TGTGCCAGCACCTCAGAGGGTGGGCCCATGAACACTGAAGCTTTCTTT	CASTSEGGPMNTEAFF
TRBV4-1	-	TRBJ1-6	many	TGCGCCAGCAGCCAGCAAGGGGTAAATTCACCCCTCCACTTT	CASSQQGVNSPLHF
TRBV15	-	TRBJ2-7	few	TGTGCCACCCAGTCTGGCGGGGGCCTCTACGAGCAGTACTTC	CATQSGGGLYEQYF
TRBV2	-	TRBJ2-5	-	TGTGCCAGCATAACCGCGGTCGGATCGGAGACCCAGTACTTC	CASITAVGSETQYF
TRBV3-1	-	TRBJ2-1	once	TGTGCCAGCAGCCTAGGAATAGTCAATGAGCAGTTCTTC	CASSLGIVNEQFF
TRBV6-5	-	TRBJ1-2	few	TGTGCCAGCAGAACACCGGGGGGCGACGATGGCTACACCTTC	CASRTPGGDDGYTF
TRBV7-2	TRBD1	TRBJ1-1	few	TGTGCCAGCAGCTTCAGGGGGCACACTGAAGCTTTCTTT	CASSFRGHTEAFF
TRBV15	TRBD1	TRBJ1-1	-	TGTGCCACCAACCTTGGGACAGGGGTTGAAGCTTTCTTT	CATNLGTGVEAFF
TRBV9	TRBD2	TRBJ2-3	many	TGTGCCAGCAGCGTGGCGCTAGCGGGGGGAGAGTCGCAGTATTTT	CASSVALAGGESQYF
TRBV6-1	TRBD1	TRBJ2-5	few	TGTGCCAGCAGTGAGGACAGGGACCAAGAGACCCAGTACTTC	CASSEDRDQETQYF
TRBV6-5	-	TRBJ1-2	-	TGTGCCAGCAGTTATTACGACAGGAACTATGGCTACACCTTC	CASSYYDRNYGYTF
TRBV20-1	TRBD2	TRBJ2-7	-	TGCAGTGCTAGACCCAGCGGGGGTCTCTCCTACGAGCAGTACTTC	CSARPSGGLSYEQYF
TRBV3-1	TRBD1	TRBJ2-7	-	TGTGCCAGCAGCCAAGGGACAGGGGGATACTACGAGCAGTACTTC	CASSQGTGGYYEQYF
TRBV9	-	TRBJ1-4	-	TGTGCCAGCAGCGTAGGTGGCGGGGAAAAACTGTTTTTT	CASSVGGGEKLFF
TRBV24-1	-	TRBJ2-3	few	TGTGCCACCAGTGACCAGTTCCCCGATACGCAGTATTTT	CATSDQFPDTQYF
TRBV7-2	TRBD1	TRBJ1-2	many	TGTGCCAGCAGCTTGGGACAGGGAGACGGCTACACCTTC	CASSLGQGDGYTF
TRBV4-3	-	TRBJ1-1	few	TGCGCCAGCAGCCAAGATTACCCAGACAGGAACACTGAAGCTTTCTTT	CASSQDYPDRNTEAFF
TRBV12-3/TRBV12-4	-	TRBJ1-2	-	TGTGCCAGCACGGCGGCAGGGGCCGGTGTCTATGGCTACACCTTC	CASTAAGAGVYGYTF
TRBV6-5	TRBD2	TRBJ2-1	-	TGTGCCAGCACCATAGCGGGGAGCTCCTACAATGAGCAGTTCTTC	CASTIAGSSYNEQFF
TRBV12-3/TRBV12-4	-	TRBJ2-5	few	TGTGCCAGCAGACAGGGCGCCAACCAAGAGACCCAGTACTTC	CASRQGANQETQYF
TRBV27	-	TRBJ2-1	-	TGTGCCAGCAGTCAGATGACAGAATACAATGAGCAGTTCTTC	CASSQMTEYNEQFF
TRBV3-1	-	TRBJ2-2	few	TGTGCCAGCAGCCACCCTACCGGGGAGCTGTTTTTT	CASSHPTGELFF
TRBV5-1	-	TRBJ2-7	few	TGCGCCAGCAGCGCCTGGGATAGGACCTCATCCTACGAGCAGTACTTC	CASSAWDRTSSYEQYF
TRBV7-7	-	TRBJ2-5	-	TGTGCTAGCAGCCCCGGTAGGGGGGCGGGTTTCGGGGAGACCCAGTACTTC	CASSPGRGAGFGETQYF
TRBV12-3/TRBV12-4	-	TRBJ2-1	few	TGTGCCAGCAGTCTCCCGCAGGGTCGAAATGAGCAGTTCTTC	CASSLPQGRNEQFF
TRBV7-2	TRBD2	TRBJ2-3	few	TGTGCCAGCAGCTTAGCTGGGACTAGCGGGGGAGATACGCAGTATTTT	CASSLAGTSGGDTQYF